This TCR beta chain derives from a study of T cell changes during pregnancy in multiple sclerosis. This CDR3 has 14 amino acids. Germline loops: CDR1 MGHRA, CDR2 YSYEKL. The ends lost 4 bases at V and 2 bases at J; junction bases unmatched: 2. Sequencing used immunoSEQ multiplex PCR; TCRdb keeps in-frame clones, though not all of them. The repertoire holds under 50,000 clones, just under 95% seen once, with approximately 8.6% in the top ten. The sample here was CD8+ T cells from peripheral blood mononuclear cells, taken in the third trimester of pregnancy. The chain joins TRBV4-1 to TRBJ2-7, with TRBD1 identical over 10 bases. This clonotype was obtained from a female donor with multiple sclerosis, enrolled in a pregnancy study. The CDR3 DNA reads as TGCGCCAGCAGCCCAGGGACAGGGGCCTACGAGCAGTACTTC. This codes for CASSPGTGAYEQYF.